Sequencing of this T cell receptor beta chain was carried out in a study of molecular identifiers for immune sequencing clone quantification. Looking at the study overall: The replicates split RNA from approximately 20,000 or 100,000 naive CD8 cells five ways and sequenced four.

Libraries used 20,000 to 1,000,000 sorted naive CD8 T cells and 10%, 30% or 50% RNA input. Using a CD8+CD4-CCR7+CD45RA+ phenotype, naive CD8 T cells were sorted. Losses at the gene ends were 8 bases for V and 3 bases for J; bases not matched to a gene: 10. There are 15 residues in the CDR3. Germline values: CDR1 MNHEY, CDR2 SMNVEV (reference sequence). This clonotype turned up a few times. Bulk libraries came from a prior protocol with listed TCR primers. Using its own MiXCR run on the PCR reads, TCRdb lists one record per CDR3 protein. The sample records some 590,000 distinct CDR3 sequences, about 25% being singletons.

The sequenced sample was naive CD8+ T cells from blood, with Jurkat cell RNA spiked in. Subset of the sample: FACS-sorted CD8+CD4-CCR7+CD45RA+ naive T cells. The rearrangement uses TRBV27 and TRBJ2-7; TRBD2 matches at 10 bases. The sequence was collected from a human donor in good health. Some libraries in this study had Jurkat cell RNA spiked in. CDR3 nucleotides: TGTGCCAGCCAACTCCTAGCGGGAGCCCTCTACGAGCAGTACTTC. Translating it yields CASQLLAGALYEQYF.